The sequence of this T cell receptor beta chain was determined in a study of T-cell memory formation after mild COVID-19 (dated by TCRdb to the early 2020s). Turning to the overall study: TCR sequence clusters from the two donors were largely donor specific. Two young, previously healthy adult volunteers made up the cohort, one male and one female. In a couple of donors, T-cell clones that expanded and contracted after mild COVID-19 were tracked by sequencing TCRalpha and TCRbeta repertoires over time.

CDR1 LNHNV and CDR2 YYDKDF were looked up in the germline V gene (reference sequence). Trimming removed 0 bases from V and 4 bases from J, leaving 13 bases between the germline ends. Counted from cysteine to phenylalanine, this CDR3 has 15 amino acids. The read is trimmed to its CDR3 DNA, 45 bases read in frame from base 1. Points the paper makes about the study in general: From day 15 to 85, contracting clones showed balanced CD4/CD8 phenotypes, whereas a second wave of clones that expanded from day 15 to 37 leaned towards CD4+. The study included only a couple of mild cases, and larger cohorts that include severe cases with pre-infection samples were judged to be necessary. Some responding clones were detected in pre-infection memory, which suggested that pre-existing cross-reactive memory T cells had joined the SARS-CoV-2 response. Whether the second-wave clones peaking on day 37 were SARS-CoV-2 specific was not confirmed. Contracting CD4+ clones were found mainly in CM and EM memory subsets, while CD8+ clones were enriched in EMRA.

To note about this clonotype: No cognate antigen has been identified for it. The sample holds no much larger clone one base away, and base qualities are not on file.

The data were produced on an Illumina NovaSeq 6000. Using 5'RACE with constant-segment primers, TCRalpha and TCRbeta cDNA libraries were constructed, with sample barcodes and unique molecular identifiers added in the process. RNA was extracted from every sample with Trizol reagent. Libraries were amplified in two PCR steps, with a second sample barcode and Illumina TruSeq adapters added in the second step. Sequencing of the libraries was done on an Illumina NovaSeq, producing 2 x 150 bp paired-end reads. Turning to the authors' computational methods: With migec v1.2.7, reads were demultiplexed and then collapsed into UMI-guided consensus sequences. Using mixcr v2.1.11, the UMI consensuses were aligned to TRA and TRB V and J templates and assembled into clonotypes. Expanded or contracted clonotypes were those called significant by both edgeR and NoisET, with noise models trained on biological replicates. For edgeR calls, the thresholds were a false discovery rate-adjusted p below 0.01 and a log2 fold-change of 1. PCA with hierarchical clustering of max-normalized trajectories of the 1000 most abundant clonotypes was used as exploratory dynamics analysis. The CD4 or CD8 phenotype of responding clones was assigned using the separately sequenced CD4+ and CD8+ repertoires. Using fastp trimming at Q25 and MiXCR clonotype assembly, TCRdb reanalyzed the public sequencing data and kept in-frame beta chains. Rows are combined by CDR3 protein, so each entry shows the most common genes and DNA. TCRdb, rather than the study authors, made the V and J calls. The sample data list 450,000 to 650,000 distinct CDR3 sequences, and around 21% of these were observed just once. Together, the top ten hold about an eighth of the sample.

PBMCs were isolated by Ficoll-Paque density gradient centrifugation. This chain is built from TRBV15 and TRBJ2-7; the D gene lacks a confident call. What was sequenced was PBMCs or a T cell subset sorted from them (not recorded which). The clonotype comes from an adult woman who had mild COVID-19 (a few samples of this study predate the infection). The sample titles of this study are shuffled in the database, so cell type and time point are left out; the donor was told from shared clones. CDR3 loop: CATSRDLEQKYEQYF. The bases are TGTGCCACCAGCAGAGATTTAGAACAGAAATACGAGCAGTACTTC.